Following are 23 T cell receptor beta chains from one sample sequenced in a study of blood T cell repertoires in COVID-19. TCRdb's copy holds only in-frame clones and misses some; the assay was immunoSEQ multiplex PCR. Of some 250,000 clones in the sample, around 90% were seen once. The specimen was peripheral blood. The source is a man in his 60s who had recovered from COVID-19.

The chain combines TRBV4-1 with TRBJ1-6, with no clear D. The CDR3 consists of 14 residues. Germline V gives CDR1 MGHRA, CDR2 YSYEKL. Trimming shortened V by 4 bases and J by 4 bases, and 8 bases separated the two germline ends. The CDR3 DNA reads as TGCGCCAGCAGCCCCGGGAGATATAATTCACCCCTCCACTTT. It translates to CASSPGRYNSPLHF.

This rearrangement joins TRBV4-1 to TRBJ2-1; TRBD2 aligns across 8 bases. Germline CDR1 and CDR2: MGHRA and YSYEKL. J was trimmed by 6 bases and V by 0 bases; bases with no gene match: 10. The CDR3 sequence is 17 residues long. The CDR3 DNA is TGCGCCAGCAGCCAAGAGAGAGCAGGCGGGGGGCCCAATGAGCAGTTCTTC. It translates to CASSQERAGGGPNEQFF.

The chain uses TRBV27 and TRBJ2-3, with TRBD1 matching 9 bases. The length of the CDR3 is 12 residues. With V trimmed by 3 bases and J by 11 bases, 3 bases remained unmatched. The germline CDR1 and CDR2 sequences are MNHEY and SMNVEV (reference sequence). CDR3 sequence reads: CASSFGQGRQYF. For the CDR3, the DNA is TGTGCCAGCAGTTTCGGACAGGGGAGGCAGTATTTT.

This clone came up once. This rearrangement joins TRBV18 to TRBJ1-2; a weak D match, TRBD1 (6 bases). Germline CDR1 KGHSH, CDR2 LQKENI. CDR3 size: 13 residues. Trimming left V 6 bases short and J 7 bases short, with 15 bases between. CDR3 in DNA: TGTGCCAGCTCCCTCGCGGGGGCTAGTGGCTACACCTTC. Translation: CASSLAGASGYTF.

J is TRBJ1-5 and V is TRBV6-6; D might be TRBD1 (5 bases). The CDR3 is made up of 16 amino acids. Germline CDR1 and CDR2: MNHNY and SVGAGI (reference sequence). Deletions cut 6 bases from V and 0 bases from J, with 15 bases between. The CDR3 protein is CASSKGQGDSNQPQHF. The CDR3 coding sequence is TGTGCCAGCAGCAAGGGGCAAGGGGATAGCAATCAGCCCCAGCATTTT.

This chain connects TRBV4-2 to TRBJ1-5; D gene uncertain. This CDR3 is 13 amino acids long. Trimming cost V 1 base and J 7 bases, with 8 bases left between them. Looked up from germline, CDR1 is LGHNA and CDR2 is YNFKEQ. The CDR3, as DNA: TGTGCCAGCAGCCAAGGGGTGCGGCAGCCCCAGCATTTT. Protein product: CASSQGVRQPQHF.

The rearrangement joins TRBV6-2 or TRBV6-3 to TRBJ2-7; the match to TRBD2 covers 11 bases. V trimming: 2 bases; J trimming: 0 bases; junction bases outside the gene matches: 6. The CDR3 is made up of 17 amino acids. Looked up from germline, CDR1 is MNHEY and CDR2 is SVGEGT. This CDR3 reads CASSYGPSGGYSYEQYV. For the CDR3, the DNA is TGTGCCAGCAGTTACGGCCCTAGCGGGGGGTACTCCTACGAGCAGTACGTC.

This clone came up a few times. The rearrangement joins TRBV27 to TRBJ1-6, with D perhaps TRBD1 (6 bases). V lost 2 bases to trimming and J lost 10 bases, with 21 bases between them. The CDR3 covers 17 residues. CDR1 MNHEY and CDR2 SMNVEV come from the germline V gene (reference sequence). The CDR3 protein is CASSLGSDSGMKSPLHF. CDR3 in DNA: TGTGCCAGCAGTTTAGGTTCGGACAGTGGGATGAAGTCACCCCTCCACTTT.

This chain uses TRBV6-5 with TRBJ1-1, with TRBD1 identical over 7 bases. The junction had 11 bases not matched to a gene; V was cut back by 5 bases and J by 11 bases. The CDR3 has 13 amino acids. Germline CDR1 reads MNHEY; CDR2 reads SVGAGI. The CDR3 DNA is TGTGCCAGCAGTCGTTCGACAGGGCTTAGGGCTTTCTTT. This encodes CASSRSTGLRAFF.

This chain uses TRBV5-1 with TRBJ2-5, with TRBD1 matching over 10 bases. This CDR3 has 15 amino acids. Germline V CDR1 and CDR2: SGHRS, YFSETQ. V dropped 4 bases and J dropped 3; count of bases not matched to a gene: 6. The CDR3 loop reads CASSPTGTGEETQYF. In DNA form, the CDR3 reads TGCGCCAGCAGCCCTACCGGGACAGGGGAAGAGACCCAGTACTTC.

V is TRBV6-1 and J is TRBJ2-7; 14 bases are a match to TRBD2. The CDR3 extends over 16 amino acids. V was clipped by 4 bases and J by 0 bases; unmatched bases: 2. Germline V lookup: CDR1 MNHNS, CDR2 SASEGT. The CDR3, as DNA: TGTGCCAGCAGTGGACTAGCGGGGGGGAGCTCCTACGAGCAGTACGTC. It specifies CASSGLAGGSSYEQYV.

This clone has just one count. This sequence joins TRBV6-5 and TRBJ2-1, with 11 positions matching TRBD1. The CDR3 runs to 14 residues. V dropped 8 bases and J dropped 10; count of bases not matched to a gene: 10. The germline gives CDR1 MNHEY, CDR2 SVGAGI. DNA for the CDR3: TGTGCCAGCCGCCGGACAGGGGGCGAGGACGAGCAGTTCTTC. As protein: CASRRTGGEDEQFF.

This clone was counted a single time. This chain connects TRBV5-4 to TRBJ2-5; D is possibly TRBD2 (7 bases). Trimming left V 2 bases short and J 5 bases short, with 13 bases between. CDR3 length: 14 amino acids. Germline V gene sequence: CDR1 SGHNT, CDR2 YYREEE (reference sequence). The CDR3 sequence is CASSLPGGRETQYF. In nucleotides, the CDR3 is TGTGCCAGCAGCTTACCGGGGGGCCGGGAGACCCAGTACTTC.

The chain has TRBV7-8 and TRBJ2-7; TRBD2 agrees at 11 bases. This CDR3 region has 15 residues. J was trimmed by 1 base and V by 4 bases; bases with no gene match: 3. Germline V lookup: CDR1 SGHVS, CDR2 FQNEAQ. CDR3 loop: CASSYRLAGSYEQYF. The CDR3 DNA reads as TGTGCCAGCAGCTACAGACTAGCGGGGTCCTACGAGCAGTACTTC. The full variable domain, its missing parts supplied by reference TRBV7-8 and TRBJ2-7, is GAGVSQSPRYKVAKRGQDVALRCDPISGHVSLFWYQQALGQGPEFLTYFQNEAQLDKSGLPSDRFFAERPEGSVSTLKIQRTQQEDSAVYLCASSYRLAGSYEQYFGPGTRLTVT.

The chain combines TRBV12-3 or TRBV12-4 with TRBJ1-4, with 8 bases lining up with TRBD1. The CDR3 is 13 residues long. Trimming removed 7 bases from V and 8 bases from J; junction bases left unmatched: 6. As DNA, the CDR3 is TGTGCCAGCACCACGACAGGGGAAGAAAAACTGTTTTTT. Translating gives CASTTTGEEKLFF.

The chain combines TRBV11-2 with TRBJ1-1, with D uncertain. The V gene's germline CDR1 is SGHAT and CDR2 FQNNGV. The CDR3 covers 14 residues. The ends were cut back, 1 base at V and 3 bases at J, with 9 bases in the middle. This CDR3 is CASSLGWRHTEAFF. In nucleotides, the CDR3 is TGTGCCAGCAGCTTAGGCTGGAGGCACACTGAAGCTTTCTTT.

This clone was seen more than once but under ten times. The rearrangement links TRBV18 to TRBJ1-5; weak D call: TRBD1 (6 bases). V was pared by 6 bases and J by 6 bases, with 15 bases between. This CDR3 contains 14 residues. CDR1 and CDR2 from the germline V gene are KGHSH and LQKENI. For the CDR3, the DNA is TGTGCCAGCTCGGAATTCAGGGGTGGTCAGCCCCAGCATTTT. Residues: CASSEFRGGQPQHF.

This clone came up a few times. Germline and junction disagree at one end, which may indicate a read error. This rearrangement joins TRBV7-8 to TRBJ2-7; 8 bases are shared with TRBD2. Germline CDR1 and CDR2: SGHVS and FQNEAQ. The CDR3 is made up of 14 amino acids. This CDR3 reads CASSLVLAGGLVEF. The CDR3 coding sequence is TGTGCCAGCAGCTTAGTTCTGGCGGGGGGCCTCGTAGAATTC.

A note on this clone: Mismatch with germline at one junction end may stem from a read error. The V and J genes are TRBV5-1 and TRBJ2-5, with TRBD2 matching 8 bases. Germline V lookup: CDR1 SGHRS, CDR2 YFSETQ. This CDR3 spans 13 amino acids. DNA of the CDR3: TGCGCCACCAGCCTCGGGGGGGCGGAGACCCAGTACTTC. This sequence encodes CATSLGGAETQYF.

V usage is TRBV7-2 and J usage is TRBJ2-2; D remains unclear. This CDR3 is 19 amino acids long. The germline V and J ends were trimmed by 5 bases and 0 bases, with 22 bases remaining between them. The V gene's germline CDR1 is SGHTA and CDR2 FQGNSA. Here the CDR3 reads CASSKYGSATNPNTGELFF. CDR3 coding DNA: TGTGCCAGCAGCAAATACGGCAGCGCAACGAATCCGAACACCGGGGAGCTGTTTTTT.

The CDR3 loop reads CASSRGQRSYTF. The CDR3 nucleotides are TGCGCCAGCAGCCGCGGCCAGAGAAGCTACACCTTC. The genes are TRBV5-1 and TRBJ1-2; no definite D call. CDR1 and CDR2 (germline): SGHRS, YFSETQ. The CDR3 length is 12 residues. V lost 4 bases and J 9 bases, leaving 13 bases between the germline ends.

The chain recombines TRBV24-1 with TRBJ2-1; tentatively, D is TRBD1 (6 bases). Germline assignment: CDR1 KGHDR and CDR2 SFDVKD. This CDR3 spans 17 amino acids. V was trimmed by 5 bases and J by 0 bases, leaving 16 bases between them. The CDR3 is CATSADTGSRSYNEQFF. In DNA form, the CDR3 reads TGTGCCACCAGTGCCGACACAGGGTCCCGCTCCTACAATGAGCAGTTCTTC.

This clone was seen a single time. The CDR3 sequence: CAWSVMGAETQYF. As DNA, the CDR3 is TGTGCCTGGAGTGTAATGGGGGCAGAGACCCAGTACTTC. This chain connects TRBV30 to TRBJ2-5; D may be TRBD1 (6 bases). Trimming cost V 0 bases and J 4 bases, with 9 bases left between them. CDR3 length: 13 amino acids. In germline, CDR1 is GTSNPN, CDR2 SVGIG (reference sequence).